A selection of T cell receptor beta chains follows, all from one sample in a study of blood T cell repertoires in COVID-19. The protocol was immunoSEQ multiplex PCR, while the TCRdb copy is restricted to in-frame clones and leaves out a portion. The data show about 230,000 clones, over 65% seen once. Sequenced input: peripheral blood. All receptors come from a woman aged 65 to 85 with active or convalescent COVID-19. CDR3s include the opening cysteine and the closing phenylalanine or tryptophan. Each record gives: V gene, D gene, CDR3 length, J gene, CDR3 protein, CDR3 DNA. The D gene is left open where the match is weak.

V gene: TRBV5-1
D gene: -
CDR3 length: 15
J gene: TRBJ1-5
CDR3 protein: CASSPIGGLGQPQHF
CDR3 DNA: TGCGCCAGCAGCCCCATTGGGGGGTTGGGTCAGCCCCAGCATTTT

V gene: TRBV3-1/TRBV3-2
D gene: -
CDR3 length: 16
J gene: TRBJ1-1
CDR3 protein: CASSHAGVGGNTEAFF
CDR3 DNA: TGTGCCAGCAGCCACGCGGGGGTCGGGGGAAACACTGAAGCTTTCTTT

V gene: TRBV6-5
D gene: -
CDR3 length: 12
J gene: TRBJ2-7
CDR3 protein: CASTTSSGEQYF
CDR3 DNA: TGTGCCAGCACGACTAGTTCAGGCGAGCAGTACTTC

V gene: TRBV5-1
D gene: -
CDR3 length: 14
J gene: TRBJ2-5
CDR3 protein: CASSFGASAETQYF
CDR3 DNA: TGCGCCAGCAGCTTTGGGGCTAGCGCAGAGACCCAGTACTTC

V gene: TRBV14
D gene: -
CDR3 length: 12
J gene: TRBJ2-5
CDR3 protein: CASSQDLRTQYF
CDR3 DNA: TGTGCCAGCAGCCAAGACCTACGGACCCAGTACTTC

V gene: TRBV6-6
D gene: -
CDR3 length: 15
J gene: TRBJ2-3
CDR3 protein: CASSYETINFDTQYF
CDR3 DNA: TGTGCCAGCAGTTACGAGACAATAAATTTCGATACGCAGTATTTT

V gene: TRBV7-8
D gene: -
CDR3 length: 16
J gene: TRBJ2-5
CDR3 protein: CASSYYGAGRQETQYF
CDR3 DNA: TGTGCCAGCAGCTACTATGGGGCGGGAAGACAAGAGACCCAGTACTTC

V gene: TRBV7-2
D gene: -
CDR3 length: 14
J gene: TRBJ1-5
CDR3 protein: CASSLGRGRQPQHF
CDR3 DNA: TGTGCCAGCAGCTTAGGTAGGGGTAGACAGCCCCAGCATTTT

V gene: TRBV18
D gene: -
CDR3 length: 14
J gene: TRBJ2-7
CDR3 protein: CASSPPMSSYEQYF
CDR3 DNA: TGTGCCAGCTCACCACCGATGAGCTCCTACGAGCAGTACTTC

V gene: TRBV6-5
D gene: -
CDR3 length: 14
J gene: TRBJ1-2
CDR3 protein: CASRAGTAIVGYTF
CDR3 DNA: TGTGCCAGCAGAGCCGGGACTGCGATTGTCGGCTACACCTTC

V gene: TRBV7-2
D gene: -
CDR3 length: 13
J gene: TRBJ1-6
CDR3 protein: CASSLEPNSPLHF
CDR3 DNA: TGTGCCAGCAGCTTAGAGCCTAATTCACCCCTCCACTTT